The entry that follows covers one TCR beta chain sequence. The CDR3 loop spans 15 amino acids. V lost 2 bases and J lost 0, with 10 bases in between. CDR1 is SNHLY, CDR2 FYNNEI, per germline. Per the authors' pipeline: The assay estimated nucleated cells by amplifying reference gene primers. The repertoire was sequenced with immunoSEQ multiplex PCR; TCRdb's copy has only in-frame clones and lacks some. V and J calls plus clone size are reproduced from that table; the DNA served to infer D and trimming. The table lists 150,000 or so clones, roughly 88% of them singletons, with about 9.3% in the top ten. This sample is part of a study of blood T cell repertoires in COVID-19. Study as a whole: Acute-phase and convalescent COVID-19 samples originated in the United States, Italy and Spain. T cells, B-cell-depleted T cells, or PBMCs provided the cDNA or gDNA that served as material.

The rearrangement joins TRBV2 to TRBJ1-1, with a tentative D call TRBD1 (6 bases). Sequenced material: peripheral blood. This TCR derives from a man aged 50-60 years with acute or convalescent COVID-19. CDR3 coding DNA: TGTGCCAGCAGTGAACAGGGGATTATGAACACTGAAGCTTTCTTT. Translating it yields CASSEQGIMNTEAFF.